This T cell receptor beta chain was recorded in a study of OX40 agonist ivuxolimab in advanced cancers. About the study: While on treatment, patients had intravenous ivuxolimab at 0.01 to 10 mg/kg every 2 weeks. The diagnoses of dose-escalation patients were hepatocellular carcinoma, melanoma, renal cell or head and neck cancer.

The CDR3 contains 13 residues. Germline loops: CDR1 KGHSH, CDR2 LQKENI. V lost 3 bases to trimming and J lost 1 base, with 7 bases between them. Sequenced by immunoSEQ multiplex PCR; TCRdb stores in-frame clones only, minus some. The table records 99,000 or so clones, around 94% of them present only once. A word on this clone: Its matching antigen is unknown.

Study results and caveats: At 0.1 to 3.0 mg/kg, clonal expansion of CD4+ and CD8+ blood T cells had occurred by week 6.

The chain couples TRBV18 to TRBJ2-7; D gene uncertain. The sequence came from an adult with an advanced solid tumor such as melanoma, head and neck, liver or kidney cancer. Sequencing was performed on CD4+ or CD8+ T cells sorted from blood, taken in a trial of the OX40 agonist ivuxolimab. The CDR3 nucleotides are TGTGCCAGCTCACCTAGGCAGTCCTACGAGCAGTACGTC. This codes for CASSPRQSYEQYV.